The 5 T cell receptor beta chains in this list originate from one sample, sequenced in a study of Tregs in tolerant kidney transplant recipients. Some clones are missing from TCRdb's copy, which holds only in-frame ones; the method was immunoSEQ multiplex PCR. Among 74,000 or so clones listed, about 91% were seen once. Related graft donors supplied nonmyeloablative bone marrow transplants, and mixed chimerism was transient. This specimen was CD4+ T cells from blood (PBMCs), taken 24 months after the transplant. These receptors all stem from a human patient who received a combined kidney and bone marrow transplant. Some T cells may originate from the graft donor.

The chain employs TRBV5-1 and TRBJ2-1; D gene ambiguous. The CDR3 covers 14 residues. Germline V gives CDR1 SGHRS, CDR2 YFSETQ. Trimming removed 4 bases from V and 6 bases from J, with 14 bases in between. DNA for the CDR3: TGCGCCAGCAGCACTTCGCCTAACAGCAATGAGCAGTTCTTC. Translation gives CASSTSPNSNEQFF.

The chain uses TRBV4-1 and TRBJ2-1, with TRBD2 as a possible D gene (6 bases). V was pared by 3 bases and J by 8 bases, with 17 bases between. The CDR3 has 15 residues. Per germline, CDR1 MGHRA and CDR2 YSYEKL. The chain's CDR3 is CASSHRGKGRDEQFF. CDR3 sequence (DNA): TGCGCCAGCAGCCACCGCGGGAAGGGGAGAGATGAGCAGTTCTTC.

This chain uses TRBV7-3 with TRBJ2-7; perhaps TRBD2 as D (5 bases). This CDR3 contains 13 residues. With 4 bases removed from V and 6 bases from J, the gap between germline ends came to 13 bases. Germline lookup yields CDR1 SGHTA and CDR2 FQGTGA. CDR3 DNA: TGTGCCAGCAGCTCGGGGTCTCGTTCCGAGCAGTACTTC. As protein: CASSSGSRSEQYF.

This chain joins TRBV5-6 and TRBJ2-5; 11 positions agree with TRBD2. J gave up 0 bases and V 3 bases, and 7 bases lay outside the gene matches. Germline V CDR1 and CDR2: SGHDT, YYEEEE. This CDR3 contains 17 residues. The CDR3 here is CASSWTSGRRYQETQYF. The CDR3 bases are TGTGCCAGCAGCTGGACTAGCGGGCGGCGGTACCAAGAGACCCAGTACTTC.

The chain employs TRBV2 and TRBJ1-1, with no clear D. V shed 5 bases and J shed 1 base, with 8 bases lying between them. The CDR3 loop spans 13 amino acids. Germline CDR1 is SNHLY and CDR2 is FYNNEI. DNA for the CDR3: TGTGCCAGCAGTACCCGACAGAACACTGAAGCTTTCTTT. Protein sequence: CASSTRQNTEAFF.